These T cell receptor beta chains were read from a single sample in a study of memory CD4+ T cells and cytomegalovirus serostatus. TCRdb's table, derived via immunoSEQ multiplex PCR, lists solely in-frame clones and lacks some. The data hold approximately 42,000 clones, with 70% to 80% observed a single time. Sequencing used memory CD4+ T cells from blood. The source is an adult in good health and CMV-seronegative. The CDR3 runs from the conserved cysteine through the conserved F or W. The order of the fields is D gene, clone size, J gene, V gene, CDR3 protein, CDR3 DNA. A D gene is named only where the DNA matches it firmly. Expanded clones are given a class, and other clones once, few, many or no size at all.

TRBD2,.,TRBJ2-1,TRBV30,CAWNSGRAGYEQFF,TGTGCCTGGAATAGCGGGAGGGCCGGTTATGAGCAGTTCTTC
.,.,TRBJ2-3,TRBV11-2,CASSLGFTADTQYF,TGTGCCAGCAGCTTAGGTTTCACAGCAGATACGCAGTATTTT
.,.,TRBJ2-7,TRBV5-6,CASSLGGLYEQYF,TGTGCCAGCAGCTTGGGGGGCCTCTACGAGCAGTACTTC
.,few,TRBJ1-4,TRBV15,CATSRGQATNEKLFF,TGTGCCACCAGCAGAGGACAGGCAACTAATGAAAAACTGTTTTTT
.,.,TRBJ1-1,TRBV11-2,CASSSLQGTTEAFF,TGTGCCAGCAGCTCGCTCCAGGGAACCACTGAAGCTTTCTTT
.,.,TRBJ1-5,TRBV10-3,CAISESGLGNQPQHF,TGTGCCATCAGTGAGTCGGGCCTGGGGAATCAGCCCCAGCATTTT
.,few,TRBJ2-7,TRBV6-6,CASSEPGLYEQYF,TGTGCCAGCAGTGAGCCCGGTCTGTACGAGCAGTACTTC
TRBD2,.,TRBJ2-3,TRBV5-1,CASSGGTSSTDTQYF,TGCGCCAGCAGCGGAGGGACTAGCAGCACAGATACGCAGTATTTT
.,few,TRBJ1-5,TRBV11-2,CASSLGERANQPQHF,TGTGCCAGCAGCTTAGGGGAAAGGGCCAATCAGCCCCAGCATTTT
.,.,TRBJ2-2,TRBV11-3,CASSFADSTGGELFF,TGTGCCAGCAGCTTCGCGGACAGCACTGGCGGGGAGCTGTTTTTT
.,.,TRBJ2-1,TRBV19,CASSIARVNYNEQFF,TGTGCCAGTAGTATAGCACGGGTTAACTACAATGAGCAGTTCTTC
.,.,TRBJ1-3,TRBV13,CASSRKIDGYSGNTIYF,TGTGCCAGCAGCCGTAAAATTGACGGCTACTCTGGAAACACCATATATTTT
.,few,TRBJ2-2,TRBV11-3,CASSLYSANTGELFF,TGTGCCAGCAGCTTATATAGCGCGAACACCGGGGAGCTGTTTTTT
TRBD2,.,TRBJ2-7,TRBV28,CASSLSGVEQYF,TGTGCCAGCAGTTTAAGCGGGGTCGAGCAGTACTTC
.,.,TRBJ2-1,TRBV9,CASSVAPVGNEQFF,TGTGCCAGCAGCGTAGCACCGGTGGGCAATGAGCAGTTCTTC
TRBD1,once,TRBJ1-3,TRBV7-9,CASSLQGTGVSGNTIYF,TGTGCCAGCAGCTTACAAGGGACAGGCGTCTCTGGAAACACCATATATTTT
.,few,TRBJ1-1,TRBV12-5,CASALFGGNTEAFF,TGTGCTAGTGCCCTGTTCGGAGGGAACACTGAAGCTTTCTTT
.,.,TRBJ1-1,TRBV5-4,CASTGHRGLNTEAFF,TGTGCCAGCACGGGACATCGGGGATTGAACACTGAAGCTTTCTTT
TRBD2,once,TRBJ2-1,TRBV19,CASSQTGLAGESSYNEQFF,TGTGCCAGTAGCCAGACGGGACTAGCGGGAGAAAGCTCCTACAATGAGCAGTTCTTC
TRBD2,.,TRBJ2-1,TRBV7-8,CASSLKSGLEFNEQFF,TGTGCCAGCAGCCTTAAATCGGGACTAGAGTTTAATGAGCAGTTCTTC